The source of this TCR beta chain is a study of T cells after yellow fever vaccination. V lost 2 bases and J 5 bases, leaving 14 bases between the germline ends. CDR3 size: 15 residues. Germline CDR1 and CDR2: SGHTA and FQGNSA. In TCRdb, the 5' RACE reads were re-called with MiXCR into one record per CDR3 protein. The table lists some 550,000 distinct CDR3 sequences, less than 20% of them singletons, with more than 13% in the top ten. This clonotype showed up just a few times. The sample consisted of PBMCs, taken 15 days after the yellow fever booster vaccination. This receptor was obtained from a man younger than 45 who received the YFV17D yellow fever vaccine. The chain employs TRBV7-2 and TRBJ2-3; the D gene is possibly TRBD2 (6 bases). The chain's CDR3 is CASSLLAAMGDTQYF. CDR3 sequence (DNA): TGTGCCAGCAGCTTATTAGCGGCCATGGGAGATACGCAGTATTTT.